This T cell receptor (beta chain) was sequenced during a study of CXCR3-negative and CXCR3-positive naive CD8 T cells. Study-wide points: Naive CXCR3-positive and CXCR3-negative cells shared TRBV-TRBJ usage; memory cells diverged. CXCR3-negative naive cells had less hydrophobic TRB CDR3s than did CXCR3-positive naive cells.

A note on this clonotype: Its cognate antigen is unknown.

All TRB cDNA libraries came from 5' RACE performed with UMI labels. TCRdb re-called the 5' RACE reads and shows each CDR3 protein once, DNA omitted. Here the sample table reports over 100,000 distinct CDR3 sequences. Sorts that each held over 250,000 cells were run in triplicate for every CD8+ T cell subset. The TCR was taken from a human donor in good health. Some clones in this sample may be carry-over from other donors' samples. Sequenced material: naive CXCR3+ CD8+ T cells from blood. The subset: CD45RO-CCR7+CD27+CD95- naive CD8+ T cells expressing CXCR3 (TNR3+).

The CDR3 is CASSYGPGLAAYNEQFF. This chain links TRBV27 with TRBJ2-1; the TRBD2 assignment by TCRdb is unverifiable without DNA. This CDR3 spans 17 amino acids. Germline lookup yields CDR1 MNHEY and CDR2 SMNVEV (reference sequence).